This T cell receptor (beta chain) appears in the sequencing data of a study of Siglec-9 on CD8 T cells in melanoma. Regarding the study as a whole: Siglec-9 reportedly marks and regulates an effector memory CD8+ T-cell subset apparently accumulating in melanoma tumors.

About this clone: Its antigen is still unknown.

This CDR3 spans 13 amino acids. V was pared by 6 bases and J by 6 bases, with 5 bases of the junction left unmatched. Germline-derived CDR1 and CDR2 are MNHEY and SMNVEV (reference sequence). Using immunoSEQ multiplex PCR, the repertoire was profiled, and TCRdb retains in-frame clones only, with some absent. This table holds more than 25,000 clones, 75% to 85% found once. The V and J genes are TRBV27 and TRBJ2-1; 7 bases line up with TRBD1. The clonotype originates from a human donor in good health. The source material was Siglec-9- CD8+ T cells sorted from blood. The CDR3 spells CASRAPGGNEQFF. The DNA of the CDR3 is TGTGCCAGCAGGGCTCCAGGGGGCAATGAGCAGTTCTTC.